This T cell receptor beta chain is drawn from a study of shared clonotypes between healthy human individuals. The germline V gene has CDR1 SGHNT and CDR2 YYREEE (reference sequence). V trimming: 0 bases; J trimming: 0 bases; junction bases outside the gene matches: 3. The CDR3 is 16 residues long. This clone has only one observation. Other DNA sequences within the sample encode an identical CDR3. The CD4+ fraction was divided into a CD45RA+ naive subset and a CD45RA-negative memory subset. Here immunoSEQ multiplex PCR was the method, and the copy in TCRdb shows in-frame clones only, minus some. Counted here are 2 million to 2.5 million clones, under 97% occurring once; the ten biggest clones make up roughly 0.13%.

The sequenced sample was naive CD4+ T cells sorted from blood. Subset defined: CD45RA+ positively selected. This chain connects TRBV5-4 to TRBJ2-7; the match to TRBD2 covers 10 bases. The TCR sequence derives from a man aged 18 to 35 in good health. CDR3 sequence: CASSLGLAGLSYEQYF. In nucleotides, the CDR3 is TGTGCCAGCAGCTTGGGACTAGCGGGCCTCTCCTACGAGCAGTACTTC.